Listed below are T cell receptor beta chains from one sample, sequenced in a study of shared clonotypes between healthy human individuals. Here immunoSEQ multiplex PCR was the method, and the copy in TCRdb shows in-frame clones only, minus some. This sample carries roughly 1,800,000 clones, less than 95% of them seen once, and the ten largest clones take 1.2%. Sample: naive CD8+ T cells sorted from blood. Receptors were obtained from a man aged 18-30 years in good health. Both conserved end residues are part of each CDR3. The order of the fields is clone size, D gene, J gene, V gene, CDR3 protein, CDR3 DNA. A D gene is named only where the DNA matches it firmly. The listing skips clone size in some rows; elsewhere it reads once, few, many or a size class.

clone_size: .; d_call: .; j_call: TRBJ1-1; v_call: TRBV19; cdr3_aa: CASRTLTDMNTEAFF; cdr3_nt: TGTGCCAGTAGGACATTGACGGACATGAACACTGAAGCTTTCTTT
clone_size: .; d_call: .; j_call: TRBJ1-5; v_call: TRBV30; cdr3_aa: CAWSMGGSNQPQHF; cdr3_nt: TGTGCCTGGAGTATGGGGGGGAGCAATCAGCCCCAGCATTTT
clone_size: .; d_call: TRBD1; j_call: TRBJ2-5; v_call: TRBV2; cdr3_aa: CASSAGTGNQETQYF; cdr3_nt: TGTGCCAGCAGCGCCGGGACAGGGAATCAAGAGACCCAGTACTTC
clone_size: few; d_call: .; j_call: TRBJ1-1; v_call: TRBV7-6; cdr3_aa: CASSSSTDEAFF; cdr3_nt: TGTGCCAGCAGCTCCTCGACAGACGAAGCTTTCTTT
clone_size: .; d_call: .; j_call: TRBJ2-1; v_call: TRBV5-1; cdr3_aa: CASSLEYRGLGSYNEQFF; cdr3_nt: TGCGCCAGCAGCTTGGAGTATCGGGGGCTCGGGTCCTACAATGAGCAGTTCTTC
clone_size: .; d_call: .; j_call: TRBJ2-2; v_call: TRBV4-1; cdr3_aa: CASSGIGGNTGELFF; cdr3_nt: TGCGCCAGCAGCGGGATCGGGGGGAACACCGGGGAGCTGTTTTTT
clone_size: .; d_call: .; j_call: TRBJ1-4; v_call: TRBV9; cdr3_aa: CASSVEGVTNEKLFF; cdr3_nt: TGTGCCAGCAGCGTAGAGGGGGTGACTAATGAAAAACTGTTTTTT
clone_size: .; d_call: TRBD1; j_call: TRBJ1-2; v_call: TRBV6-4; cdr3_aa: CASSDSNRGYGYTF; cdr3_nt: TGTGCCAGCAGTGACAGCAACAGGGGTTATGGCTACACCTTC
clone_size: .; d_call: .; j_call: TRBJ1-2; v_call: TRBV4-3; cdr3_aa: CASSQDPQGRNGYTF; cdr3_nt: TGCGCCAGCAGCCAAGATCCCCAGGGAAGGAATGGCTACACCTTC
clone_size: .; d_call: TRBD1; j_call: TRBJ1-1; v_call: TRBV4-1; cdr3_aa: CASSQYTGGTEAFF; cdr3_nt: TGCGCCAGCAGCCAATACACAGGGGGCACTGAAGCTTTCTTT
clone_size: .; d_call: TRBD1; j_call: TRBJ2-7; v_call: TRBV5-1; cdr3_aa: CASSLYRTGGISYEQYF; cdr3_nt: TGCGCCAGCAGCTTGTATAGGACAGGGGGGATCTCCTACGAGCAGTACTTC
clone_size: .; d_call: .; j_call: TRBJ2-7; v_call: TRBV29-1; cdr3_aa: CSVSGKYEQYF; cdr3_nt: TGCAGCGTTTCAGGGAAGTACGAGCAGTACTTC
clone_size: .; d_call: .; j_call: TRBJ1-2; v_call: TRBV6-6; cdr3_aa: CASRLQGGGLNYGYTF; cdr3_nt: TGTGCCAGCAGGCTACAGGGTGGAGGACTCAACTATGGCTACACCTTC
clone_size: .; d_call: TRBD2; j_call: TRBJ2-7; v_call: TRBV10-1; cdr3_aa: CASSEPAGDEQYF; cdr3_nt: TGCGCCAGCAGTGAACCAGCGGGGGACGAGCAGTACTTC
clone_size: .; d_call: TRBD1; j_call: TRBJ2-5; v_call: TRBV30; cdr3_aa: CAWEIDRGPETQYF; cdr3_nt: TGTGCCTGGGAAATCGACAGGGGGCCGGAGACCCAGTACTTC
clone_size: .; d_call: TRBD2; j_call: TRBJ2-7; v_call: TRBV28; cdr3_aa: CASSFDRGGWSRYF; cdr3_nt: TGTGCCAGCAGTTTTGATCGCGGGGGGTGGTCTCGGTACTTC
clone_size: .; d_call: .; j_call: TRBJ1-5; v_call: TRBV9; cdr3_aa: CASSVGTGNQPQHF; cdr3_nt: TGTGCCAGCAGCGTCGGGACGGGAAATCAGCCCCAGCATTTT
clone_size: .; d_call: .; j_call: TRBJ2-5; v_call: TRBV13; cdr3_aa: CASSLEGERLETQYF; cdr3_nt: TGTGCCAGCAGCTTAGAGGGGGAGAGGTTAGAGACCCAGTACTTC
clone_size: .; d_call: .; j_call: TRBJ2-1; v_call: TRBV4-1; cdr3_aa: CASSQGSPRETGYNEQFF; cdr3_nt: TGCGCCAGCAGCCAAGGTTCACCCCGGGAGACAGGATACAATGAGCAGTTCTTC
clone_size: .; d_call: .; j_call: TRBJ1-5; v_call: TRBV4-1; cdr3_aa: CASSQANREGQPQHF; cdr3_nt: TGCGCCAGCAGCCAAGCGAACAGGGAGGGACAGCCCCAGCATTTT
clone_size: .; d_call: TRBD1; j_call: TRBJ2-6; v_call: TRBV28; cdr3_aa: CASSPPHRQGWANVLTF; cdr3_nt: TGTGCCAGCAGTCCCCCGCATCGACAGGGCTGGGCCAACGTCCTGACTTTC
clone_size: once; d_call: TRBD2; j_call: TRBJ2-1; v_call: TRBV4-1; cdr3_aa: CASSSLAGEQFF; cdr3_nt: TGCGCCAGCTCGTCTTTAGCGGGGGAGCAGTTCTTC
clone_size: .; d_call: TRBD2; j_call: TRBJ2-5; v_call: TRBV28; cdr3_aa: CASSPQIAGGQETQYF; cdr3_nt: TGTGCCAGCAGTCCCCAAATAGCGGGGGGGCAGGAGACCCAGTACTTC
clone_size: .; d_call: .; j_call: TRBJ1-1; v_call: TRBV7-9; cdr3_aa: CASSLTFPNEAFF; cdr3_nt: TGTGCCAGCAGCTTAACATTCCCTAATGAAGCTTTCTTT
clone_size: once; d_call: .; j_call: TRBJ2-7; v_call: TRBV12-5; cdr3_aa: CASGAGTRASYEQYF; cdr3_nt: TGTGCTAGTGGTGCCGGGACAAGGGCCTCCTACGAGCAGTACTTC
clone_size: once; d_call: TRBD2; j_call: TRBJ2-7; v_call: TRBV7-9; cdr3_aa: CASSLVAGAVEQYF; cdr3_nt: TGTGCCAGCAGCTTAGTAGCGGGAGCGGTCGAGCAGTACTTC
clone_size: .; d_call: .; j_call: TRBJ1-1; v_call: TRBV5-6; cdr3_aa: CASSPLLGTVGMEAFF; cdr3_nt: TGTGCCAGCAGCCCCCTCTTAGGGACTGTAGGGATGGAAGCTTTCTTT
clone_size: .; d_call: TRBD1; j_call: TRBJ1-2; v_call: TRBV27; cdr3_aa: CASSLTGSIGGYTF; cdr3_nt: TGTGCCAGCAGTTTGACAGGGTCCATAGGGGGCTACACCTTC
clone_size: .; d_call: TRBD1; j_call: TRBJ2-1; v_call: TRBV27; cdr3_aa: CASSGQGEYNEQFF; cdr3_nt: TGTGCCAGCAGTGGACAGGGAGAATACAATGAGCAGTTCTTC
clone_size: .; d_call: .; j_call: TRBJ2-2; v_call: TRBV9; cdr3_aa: CASSVEQNTGELFF; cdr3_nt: TGTGCCAGCAGCGTAGAACAGAACACCGGGGAGCTGTTTTTT
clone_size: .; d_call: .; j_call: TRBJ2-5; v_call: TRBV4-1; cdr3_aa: CASSTLGGETQYF; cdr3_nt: TGCGCCAGCAGCACTCTAGGGGGAGAGACCCAGTACTTC
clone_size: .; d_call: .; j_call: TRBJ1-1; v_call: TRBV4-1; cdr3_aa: CASSQEGEGLNTEAFF; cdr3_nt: TGCGCCAGCAGCCAAGAAGGGGAGGGCTTGAACACTGAAGCTTTCTTT
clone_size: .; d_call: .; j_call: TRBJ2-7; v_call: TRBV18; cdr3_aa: CASSPTAGGEQYF; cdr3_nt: TGTGCCAGCTCACCAACCGCCGGTGGGGAGCAGTACTTC
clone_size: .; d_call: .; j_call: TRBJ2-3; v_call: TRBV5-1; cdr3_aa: CASSLFPDSTDTQYF; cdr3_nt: TGCGCCAGCAGCTTGTTTCCCGATAGCACAGATACGCAGTATTTT
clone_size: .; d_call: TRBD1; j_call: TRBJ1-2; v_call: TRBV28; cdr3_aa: CASSLREGAGYYGYTF; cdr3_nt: TGTGCCAGCAGTTTGCGGGAGGGGGCAGGGTACTATGGCTACACCTTC
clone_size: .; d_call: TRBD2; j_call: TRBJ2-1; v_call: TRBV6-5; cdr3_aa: CASRLLAGVYNEQFF; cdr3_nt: TGTGCCAGCAGATTACTAGCGGGGGTATACAATGAGCAGTTCTTC
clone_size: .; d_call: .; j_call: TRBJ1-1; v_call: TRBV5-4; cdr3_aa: CASSLLGSTEAFF; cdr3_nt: TGTGCCAGCAGCTTGTTAGGGAGCACTGAAGCTTTCTTT
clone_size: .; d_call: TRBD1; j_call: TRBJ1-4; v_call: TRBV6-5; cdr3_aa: CASSSGQGAEKLFF; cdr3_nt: TGTGCCAGCAGTTCTGGACAGGGGGCTGAAAAACTGTTTTTT
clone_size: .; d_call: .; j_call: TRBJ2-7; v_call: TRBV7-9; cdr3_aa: CASSLGIEFYYEQYF; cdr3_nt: TGTGCCAGCAGCTTAGGGATAGAGTTCTACTACGAGCAGTACTTC